These 28 T cell receptor beta chains originate from one sample sequenced in a study of radiation and T cells in renal cell carcinoma. Sequencing used immunoSEQ multiplex PCR; TCRdb keeps in-frame clones, though not all of them. The table records more than 100,000 clones, more than 75% of them present only once. Time point: blood 2 weeks post-SBRT. Treatment denoted: 15 Gy SBRT to primary tumor, nephrectomy 4 weeks later. The input for sequencing was blood, taken from a patient whose treatment included radiotherapy and nephrectomy. These receptors were collected from a woman aged 70-85 years with renal cell carcinoma.

V is TRBV4-1 and J is TRBJ2-3; TRBD2 matches at 12 bases. Germline CDR1 is MGHRA and CDR2 is YSYEKL. This CDR3 region has 15 residues. J lost 4 bases, V lost 2 bases, and 1 base had no gene match. CDR3 nucleotide sequence: TGCGCCAGCAGCCAAAGGACTAGCGGGGCAGATACGCAGTATTTT. It specifies CASSQRTSGADTQYF.

The chain carries TRBV23-1 and TRBJ2-2; D not resolved. TRBV23-1 is recorded as an ORF, its role being uncertain. The V and J ends lost 2 bases and 0 bases respectively, with 4 bases between them. This CDR3 has 14 amino acids. The CDR3 DNA reads as TGCGCCAGCAGTCAACAAACGAACACCGGGGAGCTGTTTTTT. Amino acids: CASSQQTNTGELFF.

The rearrangement joins TRBV6-5 to TRBJ2-2, with TRBD2 identical over 9 bases. V gave up 0 bases and J gave up 6 bases; unmatched junction bases: 5. The CDR3 has 16 amino acids. Per germline, CDR1 MNHEY and CDR2 SVGAGI. The CDR3 DNA reads as TGTGCCAGCAGTTACTCGGCGGGGGGGCTCGCCGGGGAGCTGTTTTTT. This translates into CASSYSAGGLAGELFF.

The gene calls are TRBV11-2 and TRBJ2-7, with 8 bases lining up with TRBD1. Germline values: CDR1 SGHAT, CDR2 FQNNGV. With V trimmed by 3 bases and J by 3 bases, 1 base remained unmatched. The CDR3 is 13 amino acids. The CDR3 spells CASSFGQGYEQYF. CDR3 nucleotide sequence: TGTGCCAGCAGCTTCGGACAGGGCTACGAGCAGTACTTC.

This chain joins TRBV30 and TRBJ1-2; 8 bases fit TRBD1. V lost 8 bases, J lost 8 bases, and 13 bases stayed unmatched. This CDR3 has 13 residues. Germline V gene data show CDR1 as GTSNPN and CDR2 as SVGIG (reference sequence). The CDR3 DNA follows: TGTGCCAGACGGACAGGGAAGGCAGGCGGCTACACCTTC. Amino acids: CARRTGKAGGYTF.

The table lists this clone with a few counts. This chain connects TRBV5-1 to TRBJ1-5, with D perhaps TRBD1 (6 bases). CDR1 SGHRS and CDR2 YFSETQ come from the germline V gene. The length of the CDR3 is 13 residues. V was clipped by 3 bases and J by 4 bases, with 8 bases between them. The CDR3, as DNA: TGCGCCAGCAGCTCGACAGGTAATCAGCCCCAGCATTTT. Protein product: CASSSTGNQPQHF.

The gene calls are TRBV5-1 and TRBJ2-7; D assignment may be TRBD1 or TRBD2 (5 bases each). Germline CDR1 SGHRS, CDR2 YFSETQ. V was cut by 4 bases and J by 4 bases, with 9 bases left in between. The CDR3 runs 12 residues. The CDR3 DNA sequence: TGCGCCAGCAGCGAGGGACCTTACGAGCAGTACTTC. The encoded protein is CASSEGPYEQYF. The full variable domain, its missing parts supplied by reference TRBV5-1 and TRBJ2-7, is KAGVTQTPRYLIKTRGQQVTLSCSPISGHRSVSWYQQTPGQGLQFLFEYFSETQRNKGNFPGRFSGRQFSNSRSEMNVSTLELGDSALYLCASSEGPYEQYFGPGTRLTVT.

The DNA of the CDR3 is TGCGCCAGCAGCTGGGACAGGCGGGGAGGCTACACCTTC. Protein sequence: CASSWDRRGGYTF. The chain joins TRBV5-1 to TRBJ1-2, with 8 bases that match TRBD1. The CDR3 is 13 amino acids. Trimming removed 3 bases from V and 8 bases from J; junction bases left unmatched: 6. In germline, CDR1 is SGHRS, CDR2 YFSETQ.

The chain uses TRBV6-1 and TRBJ2-1; 7 positions match TRBD1. CDR3 length: 15 amino acids. Trimming cost V 5 bases and J 0 bases; bases outside gene matches: 4. Germline CDR1 is MNHNS and CDR2 is SASEGT. CDR3 coding DNA: TGTGCCAGCAGTTTGGGACAGAACTCCTACAATGAGCAGTTCTTC. Translation: CASSLGQNSYNEQFF.

The rearrangement uses TRBV5-4 and TRBJ2-3; TRBD1 matches 7 bases. V gave up 4 bases and J gave up 1 base; unmatched junction bases: 6. Germline loops: CDR1 SGHNT, CDR2 YYREEE (reference sequence). There are 15 residues in the CDR3. For the CDR3, the DNA is TGTGCCAGCAGCCCCCCGGGACAGCGCACAGATACGCAGTATTTT. Encoded protein: CASSPPGQRTDTQYF.

This chain links TRBV30 with TRBJ1-2, with 7 bases matching TRBD1. Germline CDR1 and CDR2: GTSNPN and SVGIG (reference sequence). V was pared by 2 bases and J by 4 bases, with 7 bases of the junction left unmatched. The length of the CDR3 is 14 residues. For the CDR3, the DNA is TGTGCCTGGAGTAGACAGGGTTTAGGCTATGGCTACACCTTC. This gives the protein CAWSRQGLGYGYTF.

The J gene is TRBJ2-7, the V gene TRBV7-6, with D tentatively TRBD1 (6 bases). V was pared by 3 bases and J by 3 bases, with 12 bases between. CDR1 and CDR2 (germline): SGHVS, FNYEAQ. The CDR3 contains 14 residues. The CDR3 region is CASSLAGTSYEQYF. CDR3 nucleotide sequence: TGTGCCAGCAGCTTGGCCGGGACAAGCTACGAGCAGTACTTC.

The DNA for the CDR3 is TGTGCCAGCAGCACACCTTACGGGACAGGGTTAAGCAATCAGCCCCAGCATTTT. It codes for CASSTPYGTGLSNQPQHF. The rearrangement joins TRBV5-8 to TRBJ1-5, with 9 nucleotides matching TRBD1. V trimming: 4 bases; J trimming: 1 base; junction bases outside the gene matches: 12. The germline V gene encodes CDR1 SGHTS and CDR2 YDEGEE. CDR3 length: 18 amino acids.

This chain connects TRBV18 to TRBJ1-2; a possible D gene is TRBD1 (5 bases). In germline, CDR1 is KGHSH, CDR2 LQKENI. There are 13 residues in the CDR3. Trimming cost V 2 bases and J 4 bases, with 8 bases left between them. The CDR3 protein is CASSPGQGYGYTF. CDR3 coding DNA: TGTGCCAGCTCACCAGGCCAGGGCTATGGCTACACCTTC.

This clone appeared a few times. The rearrangement links TRBV27 to TRBJ1-6; D perhaps matches TRBD1 (5 bases). CDR1 MNHEY and CDR2 SMNVEV come from the germline V gene (reference sequence). The V and J ends lost 4 bases and 10 bases respectively, with 17 bases between them. The CDR3 spans 15 residues. As DNA, the CDR3 is TGTGCCAGCAGTTCCGGGACCTCCAAAAGGTCACCCCTCCACTTT. Its protein is CASSSGTSKRSPLHF.

About this clone: Compared with germline, one end of the junction differs, possibly owing to a read error. The gene calls are TRBV7-7 and TRBJ2-5; 7 bases line up with TRBD2. Germline lookup yields CDR1 SSHAT and CDR2 FNYEAQ (reference sequence). The CDR3 is 15 amino acids. CDR3 sequence: CASSNGLAVGETQYF. As DNA, the CDR3 is TGTGCTAGCAGCAACGGGCTAGCGGTGGGGGAGACCCAGTACTTC.

The rearrangement uses TRBV7-2 and TRBJ2-1; D is perhaps TRBD1 or TRBD2 (6 bases each). Trimming removed 3 bases from V and 0 bases from J, with 15 bases in between. Germline CDR1 SGHTA, CDR2 FQGNSA. The CDR3 totals 17 residues. The CDR3 protein is CASSLSGGTLSYNEQFF. The CDR3 DNA sequence: TGTGCCAGCAGCTTGTCTGGCGGGACACTCTCCTACAATGAGCAGTTCTTC.

DNA for the CDR3: TGTGCTTCGTCCAGGAGACTCTATGGCTACACCTTC. Protein product: CASSRRLYGYTF. This sequence joins TRBV19 and TRBJ1-2; D remains ambiguous. The CDR3 is 12 amino acids. Germline-derived CDR1 and CDR2 are LNHDA and SQIVND (reference sequence).

The CDR3 reads CASSVQGAANTEAFF. CDR3 nucleotide sequence: TGTGCCAGTAGTGTACAGGGGGCGGCGAACACTGAAGCTTTCTTT. The chain recombines TRBV19 with TRBJ1-1; TRBD1 matches 9 bases. CDR1 is LNHDA, CDR2 SQIVND, per germline (reference sequence). This CDR3 has 15 amino acids. J lost 1 base, V lost 5 bases, and 5 bases had no gene match.

This chain joins TRBV9 and TRBJ2-5; D gene uncertain. CDR1 SGDLS and CDR2 YYNGEE come from the germline V gene. The CDR3 runs 15 residues. The germline V and J ends were trimmed by 0 bases and 3 bases, with 12 bases remaining between them. Here the CDR3 reads CASSVEPDPKETQYF. In DNA form, the CDR3 reads TGTGCCAGCAGCGTAGAGCCCGACCCTAAAGAGACCCAGTACTTC.

The sample holds one count of this clone. The chain's CDR3 is CASSLGGGSSFNQPQHF. CDR3 DNA sequence: TGTGCCAGCAGCTTAGGGGGGGGCAGCAGCTTCAATCAGCCCCAGCATTTT. This rearrangement joins TRBV7-8 to TRBJ1-5; D is possibly TRBD1 (6 bases). Germline CDR1 is SGHVS and CDR2 is FQNEAQ. There are 17 residues in the CDR3. Trimming left V 1 base short and J 3 bases short, with 16 bases between.

This rearrangement joins TRBV14 to TRBJ1-6; tentatively, D is TRBD1 (6 bases). The CDR3 covers 15 residues. The germline V gene has CDR1 SGHDN and CDR2 FVKESK. V lost 5 bases to trimming and J lost 5 bases, with 13 bases between them. The CDR3 reads CASSKAQGNNSPLHF. CDR3 nucleotides: TGTGCCAGCAGCAAGGCACAGGGAAATAATTCACCCCTCCACTTT.

Here the CDR3 reads CASSLERGPDTQYF. In nucleotides, the CDR3 is TGCGCCAGCAGCTTGGAAAGGGGGCCAGATACGCAGTATTTT. The chain joins TRBV5-1 to TRBJ2-3; TRBD1 agrees at 7 bases. The V segment lost 0 bases and the J segment 4 bases; nucleotides outside the gene matches: 2. Germline assignment: CDR1 SGHRS and CDR2 YFSETQ. The CDR3 extends over 14 amino acids.

This clone is a singleton in its sample. CDR3 in DNA: TGTGCCAGCAGCCTAGCGGGGGGAAGAAGCAATGAGCAGTTCTTC. Encoded protein: CASSLAGGRSNEQFF. This chain joins TRBV28 and TRBJ2-1, with TRBD2 matching 11 bases. V lost 6 bases to trimming and J lost 6 bases; unmatched junction nucleotides: 7. Germline assignment: CDR1 MDHEN and CDR2 SYDVKM. The CDR3 spans 15 residues.

The J gene is TRBJ1-5, the V gene TRBV7-2; a possible D gene is TRBD1 (6 bases). Germline V gene data show CDR1 as SGHTA and CDR2 as FQGNSA. Deletions cut 6 bases from V and 7 bases from J, with 16 bases between. CDR3 length: 14 residues. This CDR3 is CASSNRKGEQPQHF. The CDR3 DNA sequence: TGTGCCAGCAGTAACAGGAAGGGGGAACAGCCCCAGCATTTT.

This clone was seen once. This chain connects TRBV7-9 to TRBJ1-5; no reliable D call. There are 13 residues in the CDR3. Germline V gives CDR1 SEHNR, CDR2 FQNEAQ (reference sequence). The V end was cut by 2 bases, the J end by 9 bases, with 11 bases between. The CDR3 is CASSLTEYRPQHF. The CDR3 DNA reads as TGTGCCAGCAGCTTAACAGAGTACAGGCCCCAGCATTTT.

The chain is built from TRBV30 and TRBJ2-7, with 7 positions matching TRBD2. The CDR3 extends over 15 amino acids. Germline V gene lookup returns CDR1 GTSNPN and CDR2 SVGIG (reference sequence). J gave up 3 bases and V 2 bases, and 10 bases lay outside the gene matches. CDR3 region: CAWSPPWGGFYEQYF. The DNA for the CDR3 is TGTGCCTGGAGTCCCCCGTGGGGGGGATTCTACGAGCAGTACTTC.

The chain employs TRBV7-2 and TRBJ2-4; unclear D gene. The germline V and J ends were trimmed by 1 base and 0 bases, with 10 bases remaining between them. CDR3 length equals 16 residues. Germline CDR1 reads SGHTA; CDR2 reads FQGNSA. The CDR3 DNA is TGTGCCAGCAGCTTAGGCACTCTCCTAGCCAAAAACATTCAGTACTTC. This encodes CASSLGTLLAKNIQYF.